This T cell receptor beta chain is from a study of neurological immune-mediated disorders. Study-wide findings and caveats: The expanded clones of different subjects shared no CDR3 amino acid sequences (suggesting private repertoires in all groups).

This clonotype was observed many times. The target antigen is unknown. The cDNA came from 5'RACE, which used 10-nucleotide random UMIs. TCRdb independently ran MiXCR on the 5' RACE reads; one entry per CDR3 protein. The top ten clones hold roughly 1.3% of a sample with tens of thousands of distinct CDR3 sequences, more than 9.5% of them seen once. The study drew its healthy controls from blood bank volunteers in Maryland, USA. Trimming cost V 7 bases and J 7 bases, with 11 bases left between them. CDR1 and CDR2 (germline): DFQATT, SNEGSKA (reference sequence). The CDR3 is 11 residues long. This TCR was sampled from a female donor in good health. Material: PBMCs. The chain recombines TRBV20-1 with TRBJ2-1, with D maybe TRBD2 (5 bases). CDR3 residues: CSVWRKNEQFF. The CDR3 coding sequence is TGCAGTGTTTGGAGGAAAAATGAGCAGTTCTTC.